A selection of T cell receptor beta chains follows, all from one sample in a study of neurological immune-mediated disorders. TCRdb re-called the 5' RACE reads through MiXCR, storing one row per CDR3 protein. This table has about 120,000 distinct CDR3 sequences, roughly 3.4% appearing once. Sequences were obtained from PBMCs. Receptor source: a woman in her thirties with multiple sclerosis. Both conserved end residues are part of each CDR3. The order of the fields is clone size, V gene, D gene, J gene, CDR3 DNA, CDR3 protein. The D gene is left open where the match is weak. The listing skips clone size in some rows; elsewhere it reads once, few, many or a size class.

many	TRBV2	-	TRBJ2-7	TGTGCCGAGGGAACGGGAACTGGTGAGCAGTACTTC	CAEGTGTGEQYF
many	TRBV20-1	-	TRBJ1-3	TGCAGTGCCCTTGTACCAGCCCGCTCTGGAAACACCATATATTTT	CSALVPARSGNTIYF
many	TRBV6-2/TRBV6-3	-	TRBJ2-7	TGTGCCAGCAGACAGGGAAGGGAGCAGTACTTC	CASRQGREQYF
many	TRBV7-2	-	TRBJ2-3	TGTGCCAGCACCAAACGCCGCCCGGGAGAAGATACGCAGTATTTT	CASTKRRPGEDTQYF
many	TRBV5-1	-	TRBJ2-5	TGCGCCAGCAGCTCGACGGGAGATCTGGAGACCCAGTACTTC	CASSSTGDLETQYF
many	TRBV20-1	TRBD1	TRBJ2-1	TGCAGTGCTAGAGAGGACAGGGCACAGTTCTTC	CSAREDRAQFF
many	TRBV29-1	TRBD1	TRBJ2-2	TGCAGCGCAGGGGGCCGGACCGGGGAGCTGTTTTTT	CSAGGRTGELFF
many	TRBV6-1	-	TRBJ1-2	TGTGCCAGCAGTGAAAGCCCAACCCCCTACTATGGCTACACCTTC	CASSESPTPYYGYTF
many	TRBV5-5	TRBD2	TRBJ2-1	TGTGCCAGCAGTGTCGTGGGAGGGCCTAGTATTGAGCAGTTCTTC	CASSVVGGPSIEQFF
many	TRBV29-1	-	TRBJ2-1	TGCAGCGGGAGGGAATGGTTTAGGGAGCAGTTCTTC	CSGREWFREQFF
many	TRBV12-3/TRBV12-4	-	TRBJ2-3	TGTGCCAGCAGTTCATCGGATTTCAGGGCAGATACGCAGTATTTT	CASSSSDFRADTQYF
many	TRBV7-9	-	TRBJ2-2	TGTGCCAGCAGCTTAACTGCCAGGGAGCTGTTTTTT	CASSLTARELFF
many	TRBV20-1	-	TRBJ2-7	TGCAGTGCTGGGGGGACGAGATACGAGCAGTACTTC	CSAGGTRYEQYF
many	TRBV7-7	-	TRBJ2-5	TGTGCCAGCAGCTTAGTCGGCGGACAGCAAGAGACCCAGTACTTC	CASSLVGGQQETQYF
many	TRBV7-2	-	TRBJ2-7	TGTGCCAGCAGCACCACCTACGAGCAGTACTTC	CASSTTYEQYF
few	TRBV5-6	-	TRBJ1-3	TGTGCCAGCAGCTTGATGGCAGGGGTGGACACCATATATTTT	CASSLMAGVDTIYF
many	TRBV5-1	-	TRBJ2-1	TGCGCCAGCAAAGGGACACTCTACAATGAGCAGTTCTTC	CASKGTLYNEQFF
many	TRBV3-1	-	TRBJ2-1	TGTGCCAGCAGCCAAGAGAGAGCTCTCTATGAGCAGTTCTTC	CASSQERALYEQFF
many	TRBV12-5	-	TRBJ2-7	TGTGCTAGTGGTCCAGATAGTTGGGTCCACGAGCAGTACTTC	CASGPDSWVHEQYF
many	TRBV29-1	-	TRBJ1-5	TGCAGCGTTGAGGAAAGTGGGAATAGCAATCAGCCCCAGCATTTT	CSVEESGNSNQPQHF
many	TRBV7-2	TRBD2	TRBJ2-2	TGTGCCAGCAGCCTCATAGCGGGGGGCACGAACACCGGGGAGCTGTTTTTT	CASSLIAGGTNTGELFF
many	TRBV4-3	-	TRBJ2-3	TGCGCCAGCAGCCAAGCGGGGTTCCGGGGAGGGCAGTATTTT	CASSQAGFRGGQYF
many	TRBV5-1	-	TRBJ2-2	TGCGCCAGCAGCTTGGGCGGGGTGAACACCGGGGAGCTGTTTTTT	CASSLGGVNTGELFF
many	TRBV5-1	-	TRBJ2-5	TGCGCCAGCAGCTTGATTAGGGGAAGAGAGACCCAGTACTTC	CASSLIRGRETQYF
many	TRBV20-1	-	TRBJ2-2	TGCAGTGCTAGTCTGGGAACCGGGGAGCTGTTTTTT	CSASLGTGELFF
many	TRBV7-8	-	TRBJ2-7	TGTGCCAGCAGCTTCAACTACGAGCAGTACTTC	CASSFNYEQYF
many	TRBV20-1	-	TRBJ1-2	TGCAGTGCAAGGAGGGGGGTGGGGGCGGATGGCTATGGCTACACCTTC	CSARRGVGADGYGYTF
many	TRBV27	TRBD2	TRBJ2-7	TGTGCCAGCAGTTCCCAGACTAGCGGTAAAGGCAAACCCACCTACGAGCAGTACTTC	CASSSQTSGKGKPTYEQYF
many	TRBV5-1	TRBD1	TRBJ2-4	TGCGCCAGCAGCTTGAGTCGGGACAGGGATCACATTCAGTACTTC	CASSLSRDRDHIQYF
many	TRBV27	-	TRBJ1-2	TGTGCCAGCAGCCCCCTGGGGGAAACCTATGGCTACACCTTC	CASSPLGETYGYTF
many	TRBV12-3/TRBV12-4	TRBD1	TRBJ1-6	TGTGCCAGCAGTGGGACAGCTAATTCACCCCTCCACTTT	CASSGTANSPLHF
-	TRBV10-3	TRBD1	TRBJ1-6	TGTGCCACCGACGGGACAGGGAGTTCAACCCTCAACTTT	CATDGTGSSTLNF